A selection of T cell receptor beta chains follows, all from one sample in a study of blood T cell repertoires in COVID-19. The method was immunoSEQ multiplex PCR; TCRdb's version includes in-frame clones alone and lacks a portion of them. The sample shows hundreds of thousands of clones, around nine tenths of them seen only once. The sample was PBMCs or T cells enriched from blood (not recorded which). Every receptor here comes from a woman in her fifties or sixties who had recovered from COVID-19. Each CDR3 is given with its conserved first and last residue.

j_call,v_call,cdr3_aa
TRBJ1-2,TRBV27,CASRLGASYGYTF
TRBJ2-1,TRBV19,CASRAGAAYNEQFF
TRBJ2-5,TRBV6-5,CASRGALAGERTQYF
TRBJ1-6,TRBV6-9,CARQGPLHF
TRBJ2-5,TRBV11-3,CASSAASGSGETQYF
TRBJ2-7,TRBV5-1,CASSRDTASYEQYF
TRBJ2-7,TRBV19,CASSKLGQGRSYEQYF
TRBJ2-1,TRBV7-3,CASSYDRAGYNEQFF
TRBJ2-1,TRBV18,CASSPGLANTYNEQFF
TRBJ1-5,TRBV2,CASSWTGTNQPQHF
TRBJ1-2,TRBV7-2,CASSPRLNYGYTF
TRBJ2-7,TRBV7-9,CASSLGASGSYEQYF
TRBJ2-3,TRBV7-8,CASSLEGSSRVDTQYF
TRBJ2-1,TRBV15,CATSRGAGTSFNEQFF
TRBJ1-2,TRBV12-3/TRBV12-4,CASRQGPGGYTF
TRBJ2-7,TRBV7-2,CASSLHGQGYEQYF
TRBJ1-1,TRBV7-9,CASSLALRGRTEAFF
TRBJ2-1,TRBV20-1,CSASEPGTSIDNEQFF
TRBJ2-3,TRBV15,CATSTRGLAASTDTQYF
TRBJ2-7,TRBV30,CAGRGLAGAEQYF
TRBJ1-2,TRBV15,CATSRDSLSYGYTF
TRBJ2-7,TRBV6-5,CASRGPGIVGEQYF
TRBJ1-2,TRBV27,CASFGNRGGLRDYGYTF
TRBJ2-3,TRBV30,CAWSTRDTQYF
TRBJ2-3,TRBV10-3,CAISSTGLLTDTQYF
TRBJ2-1,TRBV15,CATSRDKGSSGGEQFF
TRBJ2-1,TRBV5-1,CASSLVLYNEQFF
TRBJ1-3,TRBV7-3,CASSPSGTGGSGNTIYF
TRBJ1-1,TRBV30,CAWSVRSPEAFF
TRBJ1-2,TRBV4-1,CASSPTGQLKGYTF
TRBJ2-1,TRBV27,CASSLYPPYDRLAGVTYNEQFF
TRBJ1-1,TRBV11-2,CASSFTAENTEAFF
TRBJ2-7,TRBV7-3,CASSLDRGYEQYF